The T cell receptor (beta chain) under discussion was sequenced for a study of identifying expanded T cells in peripheral blood. Sequenced by immunoSEQ multiplex PCR; TCRdb stores in-frame clones only, minus some. The table shows tens of thousands of clones, with approximately 85% occurring only once. J gave up 6 bases and V 7 bases, and 6 bases lay outside the gene matches. The CDR3 sequence is 14 residues long. Looked up from germline, CDR1 is LNHDA and CDR2 is SQIVND (reference sequence). The clonotype comes from a person aged 18-70 years in good health. The chain links TRBV19 to TRBJ2-1, with TRBD1 matching 10 bases. Sequenced: blood. CDR3 sequence (DNA): TGTGCCAGTATTGGGACAGGGGCCCCCAATGAGCAGTTCTTC. Amino acids: CASIGTGAPNEQFF. Full variable domain (outside the CDR3, taken from reference TRBV19 and TRBJ2-1): DGGITQSPKYLFRKEGQNVTLSCEQNLNHDAMYWYRQDPGQGLRLIYYSQIVNDFQKGDIAEGYSVSREKKESFPLTVTSAQKNPTAFYLCASIGTGAPNEQFFGPGTRLTVL.